Listed here is a single TCR beta chain. The antigen is undetermined. The germline CDR1 and CDR2 sequences are GTSNPN and SVGIG (reference sequence). The CDR3 totals 13 residues. V lost 7 bases, J lost 9 bases, and 19 bases lay in between. Investigators took RNA and DNA out together from about 20-30 mg of unsorted bulk tissue. Every patient had chronic HBV infection and was treatment-naive. These data belong to a study of tumor-infiltrating lymphocytes in primary liver carcinoma. The wider study: The patients, men and women alike, were aged 30 to 69 years.

A primer in the constant region served to generate TCR beta cDNA from 500 to 600 ng of total RNA. Libraries covering TCR beta were generated through three nested multiplex PCR rounds (using a slightly modified ARM-PCR). Running 10 cycles apiece, the first two PCR rounds relied on TRBV1-TRBV30 forward primers together with a C-beta reverse primer. Via MiXCR, TCRdb re-called the multiplex PCR reads, giving one row per CDR3 protein. The sample carries about 92,000 distinct CDR3 sequences, roughly 70% recorded once. Whole-study findings and limits: Significantly larger top-250-clone fractions were found in tumors than in blood (p = 0.039). Overlap between tumor regions exceeded overlap of tumor with adjacent tissue or blood.

The material sequenced was tumor-adjacent normal liver tissue. The chain has TRBV30 and TRBJ2-1; D is possibly TRBD2 (6 bases). This receptor was taken from a man aged 40-55 years with primary liver carcinoma and hepatitis B virus infection. The CDR3 protein is CASQLAQIGEQFF. The CDR3 DNA reads as TGTGCCTCGCAACTAGCCCAAATTGGTGAGCAGTTCTTC.